The 7 T cell receptor beta chains below were found in one sample sequenced in a study of molecular identifiers for immune sequencing clone quantification. TCRdb reprocessed the PCR reads via MiXCR and lists one record per CDR3 protein. This sample has some 650,000 distinct CDR3 sequences, with roughly 21% found just once. The sequenced sample was naive CD8+ T cells from blood, with Jurkat cell RNA spiked in. Subset specified: FACS-sorted CD8+CD4-CCR7+CD45RA+ naive T cells. These TCRs come from a human donor in good health. Some libraries in this study had Jurkat cell RNA spiked in.

Ten or more counts support this clonotype. The V gene is TRBV28, the J gene TRBJ2-1; the match to TRBD2 covers 7 bases. Germline assignment: CDR1 MDHEN and CDR2 SYDVKM. This CDR3 comprises 18 residues. Trimming at V came to 2 bases and at J to 7 bases, leaving 17 bases not matched to a gene. CDR3 in DNA: TGTGCCAGCAGTTTACGGTTTCGGGCGGGAGTTTTAGGGAATGAGCAGTTCTTC. Its protein is CASSLRFRAGVLGNEQFF.

This clonotype has at least ten counts. The chain carries TRBV6-5 and TRBJ2-2, with 7 bases aligning to TRBD1. V lost 4 bases and J lost 1; bases outside the gene matches: 12. Germline lookup yields CDR1 MNHEY and CDR2 SVGAGI. The CDR3 is 18 residues long. CDR3 bases: TGTGCCAGCAGTTCTAGACAGGGCCCCACGAGGAACACCGGGGAGCTGTTTTTT. It translates to CASSSRQGPTRNTGELFF.

The rearrangement links TRBV4-2 to TRBJ2-7; weak D call: TRBD2 (5 bases). The CDR3 has 14 residues. With 0 bases removed from V and 3 bases from J, the gap between germline ends came to 9 bases. Germline V CDR1 and CDR2: LGHNA, YNFKEQ. CDR3 in amino acids: CASSQERAVYEQYF. Written as DNA, the CDR3 is TGTGCCAGCAGCCAAGAGCGGGCGGTCTACGAGCAGTACTTC.

This clonotype was seen many times. V usage is TRBV4-3 and J usage is TRBJ2-7; D possibly corresponds to TRBD1 (6 bases). The CDR3 spans 14 residues. V shed 5 bases and J shed 2 bases, with 13 bases lying between them. Germline CDR1 LGHNA, CDR2 YSLEER. The CDR3 is CASSAGTYTYEQYF. The DNA of the CDR3 is TGCGCCAGCAGCGCCGGGACATATACCTACGAGCAGTACTTC.

This clonotype was seen ten or more times. The V call is TRBV4-2, the J call TRBJ1-5; D unresolved. The V and J ends lost 2 bases and 0 bases respectively, with 8 bases between them. Germline V gives CDR1 LGHNA, CDR2 YNFKEQ. This CDR3 has 15 residues. CDR3 bases: TGTGCCAGCAGCCAAAACAGCCCTAGCAATCAGCCCCAGCATTTT. Its translation: CASSQNSPSNQPQHF.

This clonotype was seen repeatedly, ten times or more. This chain joins TRBV18 and TRBJ2-5, with D unclear. Trimming stripped 3 bases from V and 3 bases from J, with 11 bases between. The CDR3 has 14 amino acids. Per germline, CDR1 KGHSH and CDR2 LQKENI. CDR3 in DNA: TGTGCCAGCTCACCGCGGAGCTTTGAAGAGACCCAGTACTTC. Translation gives CASSPRSFEETQYF.

As concerns this clonotype: A much larger clone lies one base from this, so it may be a read error. This chain uses TRBV20-1 with TRBJ2-1; possibly TRBD2 for D (5 bases). Trimming took off 0 bases at V and 8 bases at J, with 11 bases between the two ends. The CDR3 is made up of 13 amino acids. CDR1 is DFQATT, CDR2 SNEGSKA, per germline (reference sequence). This CDR3 is CSARERAVYEQFF. CDR3 coding DNA: TGCAGTGCTAGAGAGAGGGCCGTCTATGAGCAGTTCTTC.